Below are 4 T cell receptor beta chains sequenced from a single sample in a study of T cell repertoires in cytomegalovirus infection. TCRdb used MiXCR to reprocess the reads, holding one entry per CDR3 protein. The table lists about 680,000 distinct CDR3 sequences, around 24% of them singletons. Input material: CD8+ T cells from PBMCs. Receptors originate from a human donor in good health (CMV status not recorded). Some clones in this sample may be carry-over from other donors' samples.

This clonotype occurred many times. The V and J genes are TRBV7-2 and TRBJ2-7; D remains ambiguous. Trimming took off 1 base at V and 3 bases at J, with 4 bases between the two ends. The CDR3 loop spans 12 amino acids. The germline V gene has CDR1 SGHTA and CDR2 FQGNSA. The CDR3 DNA follows: TGTGCCAGCAGCTTAGAGGACTACGAGCAGTACTTC. This codes for CASSLEDYEQYF.

The sample holds many counts of this clonotype. This chain uses TRBV7-2 with TRBJ1-5; D might be TRBD1 (5 bases). This CDR3 has 15 amino acids. V was clipped by 1 base and J by 7 bases, with 14 bases between them. Per the germline V gene, CDR1 is SGHTA and CDR2 is FQGNSA. CDR3 DNA sequence: TGTGCCAGCAGCTTAGTACCGACAGAAGGACAGCCCCAGCATTTT. Translated: CASSLVPTEGQPQHF.

This clonotype was recorded many times. The chain couples TRBV28 to TRBJ2-1; 7 nucleotides align to TRBD2. The CDR3 covers 12 residues. Trimming cost V 7 bases and J 7 bases; bases outside gene matches: 4. Looked up from germline, CDR1 is MDHEN and CDR2 is SYDVKM. The CDR3: CASTLGGNEQFF. The CDR3 DNA reads TGTGCCAGCACCCTCGGGGGGAATGAGCAGTTCTTC. Variable domain in full (rest from reference TRBV28 and TRBJ2-1): DVKVTQSSRYLVKRTGEKVFLECVQDMDHENMFWYRQDPGLGLRLIYFSYDVKMKEKGDIPEGYSVSREKKERFSLILESASTNQTSMYLCASTLGGNEQFFGPGTRLTVL.

This clonotype was detected many times. The chain combines TRBV7-6 with TRBJ1-2, with TRBD1 identical over 11 bases. The CDR3 is 15 amino acids. CDR1 SGHVS and CDR2 FNYEAQ come from the germline V gene. V lost 0 bases and J lost 8; bases outside the gene matches: 5. CDR3 nucleotide sequence: TGTGCCAGCAGCTTAGCGGGACAGGGGGATCGCGGCTACACCTTC. This sequence encodes CASSLAGQGDRGYTF.